This T cell receptor (beta chain) was recovered during a study of blood T cell repertoires in COVID-19. Study-wide context: Collection of acute and convalescent COVID-19 samples took place in the United States, Italy and Spain.

V lost 3 bases and J lost 6; bases outside the gene matches: 6. The length of the CDR3 is 14 residues. From germline, CDR1 is GTSNPN and CDR2 SVGIG (reference sequence). Clones were sequenced by immunoSEQ multiplex PCR, and TCRdb holds only the in-frame ones, with some missing. The repertoire holds fewer than 200,000 clones, with 82% as singletons. This chain joins TRBV30 and TRBJ2-3; 10 nucleotides align to TRBD2. The sequenced material came from peripheral blood. The clonotype was recovered from a woman in her 70s with acute or convalescent COVID-19. The CDR3 region has the DNA TGTGCCTGGAGAATAGCGGGAGGCCTCGATACGCAGTATTTT. This gives the protein CAWRIAGGLDTQYF. The entire variable domain, with the rest obtained from reference TRBV30 and TRBJ2-3, is as follows: SQTIHQWPATLVQPVGSPLSLECTVEGTSNPNLYWYRQAAGRGLQLLFYSVGIGQISSEVPQNLSASRPQDRQFILSSKKLLLSDSGFYLCAWRIAGGLDTQYFGPGTRLTVL.